Presented here are 32 T cell receptor beta chains from one specimen sequenced in a study of early T cells in non-severe SARS-CoV-2 infection. Each CDR3 protein gets one entry after TCRdb re-called the 5' RACE reads with MiXCR. The repertoire holds about 61,000 distinct CDR3 sequences, with approximately 12% as singletons. The source material was whole blood, sampled at baseline. The receptors were sampled from an adult who was a healthcare worker with PCR-confirmed SARS-CoV-2 infection or an uninfected control (not recorded which). The donor label of this sample is uncertain.

This clonotype was counted between two and nine times. The V gene is TRBV27, the J gene TRBJ1-5; no clear D gene. Germline V gives CDR1 MNHEY, CDR2 SMNVEV (reference sequence). V was trimmed by 2 bases and J by 3 bases, leaving 8 bases between them. CDR3 size: 14 residues. CDR3 DNA sequence: TGTGCCAGCAGTTTAGACGGATTCAATCAGCCCCAGCATTTT. This gives the protein CASSLDGFNQPQHF.

This clonotype was observed a few times. The chain has TRBV7-9 and TRBJ1-1, with TRBD1 matching over 10 bases. Germline CDR1 reads SEHNR; CDR2 reads FQNEAQ (reference sequence). This CDR3 region has 14 residues. V lost 7 bases, J lost 3 bases, and 5 bases stayed unmatched. CDR3 DNA: TGTGCCAGCAAATACGGGACAGGGGACACTGAAGCTTTCTTT. This translates into CASKYGTGDTEAFF. Full variable domain (missing parts from reference TRBV7-9 and TRBJ1-1): DTGVSQNPRHKITKRGQNVTFRCDPISEHNRLYWYRQTLGQGPEFLTYFQNEAQLEKSRLLSDRFSAERPKGSFSTLEIQRTEQGDSAMYLCASKYGTGDTEAFFGQGTRLTVV.

There are a few counts of this clonotype. Here the CDR3 DNA reads TGTGCCAGCAGTTCCAGGGAATCTGGAAACACCATATATTTT. This encodes CASSSRESGNTIYF. The chain has TRBV6-5 and TRBJ1-3; D possibly corresponds to TRBD1 (5 bases). The CDR3 has 14 amino acids. Germline CDR1 is MNHEY and CDR2 is SVGAGI. Trimming stripped 4 bases from V and 1 base from J, with 8 bases between.

This clonotype was counted many times. This chain uses TRBV4-2 with TRBJ2-7; D is perhaps TRBD2 (5 bases). Deletions cut 4 bases from V and 2 bases from J, with 12 bases between. The CDR3 runs 14 residues. CDR1 LGHNA and CDR2 YNFKEQ come from the germline V gene. The CDR3 spells CASSPDSGAYEQYV. As DNA, the CDR3 is TGTGCCAGCAGCCCGGACTCTGGGGCCTACGAGCAGTACGTC.

This clonotype has only a few counts. This chain connects TRBV10-3 to TRBJ1-2, with D unclear. The CDR3 extends over 14 amino acids. Trimming cost V 0 bases and J 4 bases, with 9 bases left between them. CDR1 and CDR2 from the germline V gene are ENHRY and SYGVKD. DNA for the CDR3: TGTGCCATCAGTGAGTCTACATCCCTCTATGGCTACACCTTC. Translating it yields CAISESTSLYGYTF.

This clonotype came up many times. This chain links TRBV24-1 with TRBJ1-1; the match to TRBD1 covers 9 bases. Germline assignment: CDR1 KGHDR and CDR2 SFDVKD. The junction had 9 bases not matched to a gene; V was cut back by 12 bases and J by 11 bases. The CDR3 sequence is 11 residues long. The DNA for the CDR3 is TGTGCCGGATGGACAGGGGCAGTGGCTTTCTTT. This gives the protein CAGWTGAVAFF.

This clonotype was counted ten times or more. The rearrangement uses TRBV4-2 and TRBJ2-1; D is possibly TRBD1 (5 bases). In germline, CDR1 is LGHNA, CDR2 YNFKEQ. The CDR3 spans 14 residues. The V end was cut by 0 bases, the J end by 5 bases, with 8 bases between. As DNA, the CDR3 is TGTGCCAGCAGCCAAGACAGGGCCAACAATGAGCAGTTCTTC. The encoded protein is CASSQDRANNEQFF.

The sample holds a few counts of this clonotype. Here the CDR3 DNA reads TGCAGTGCTAGCCCCCGACCCCAGGGTAACTCACCCCTCCACTTT. Residues: CSASPRPQGNSPLHF. This chain links TRBV20-1 with TRBJ1-6; D might be TRBD1 (5 bases). The germline CDR1 and CDR2 sequences are DFQATT and SNEGSKA (reference sequence). The CDR3 spans 15 residues. V was clipped by 3 bases and J by 10 bases, with 19 bases between them.

The V call is TRBV6-2 or TRBV6-3, the J call TRBJ1-1; D unclear. This CDR3 has 12 amino acids. V lost 6 bases and J lost 1, with 6 bases in between. Germline loops: CDR1 MNHEY, CDR2 SVGEGT. CDR3 amino acids: CASRLGNTEAFF. CDR3 nucleotide sequence: TGTGCCAGCAGACTCGGGAACACTGAAGCTTTCTTT.

There are many counts of this clonotype. The chain joins TRBV2 to TRBJ2-7; no firm D call. CDR1 and CDR2 from the germline V gene are SNHLY and FYNNEI. V was trimmed by 3 bases and J by 0 bases, leaving 12 bases between them. The CDR3 has 15 residues. The CDR3 is CASSEAPGSSYEQYV. The CDR3 DNA reads TGTGCCAGCAGTGAGGCCCCAGGAAGCTCCTACGAGCAGTACGTC.

There are a few counts of this clonotype. The rearrangement links TRBV5-4 to TRBJ1-3; no clear D gene. Germline V CDR1 and CDR2: SGHNT, YYREEE (reference sequence). This CDR3 region has 15 residues. V was pared by 2 bases and J by 0 bases, with 9 bases between. CDR3 sequence reads: CASSFRSLSGNTIYF. CDR3 sequence (DNA): TGTGCCAGCAGCTTCCGGAGCCTCTCTGGAAACACCATATATTTT.

This clonotype was seen only a few times. The chain couples TRBV10-2 to TRBJ1-6; 9 bases are shared with TRBD1. From germline, CDR1 is WSHSY and CDR2 SAAADI. Unmatched junction bases numbered 14, after V lost 6 bases and J lost 14 bases. This CDR3 is built from 15 residues. CDR3 amino acids: CASREPGQGLLSLHF. In DNA form, the CDR3 reads TGCGCCAGCAGAGAGCCGGGACAGGGTCTCTTATCCCTCCACTTT.

This clonotype has just a few counts. The V gene is TRBV12-3 or TRBV12-4, the J gene TRBJ2-3; 7 bases map to TRBD2. The trim removed 7 bases at V and 1 base at J, leaving 11 bases unmatched. The CDR3 has 16 amino acids. CDR3 in amino acids: CASTHTLGGGTDTQYF. The CDR3 DNA reads TGTGCCAGCACCCACACGCTGGGAGGGGGCACAGATACGCAGTATTTT.

The chain is built from TRBV12-3 or TRBV12-4 and TRBJ1-4; no clear D. The CDR3 covers 18 residues. With 3 bases removed from V and 4 bases from J, the gap between germline ends came to 21 bases. The CDR3 nucleotides are TGTGCCAGCAGTTTCAGTGGGAGACCGCACCTGGATAATGAAAAACTGTTTTTT. Translated: CASSFSGRPHLDNEKLFF.

This clonotype was seen at least ten times. The chain is built from TRBV7-3 and TRBJ1-1; a possible D gene is TRBD1 (5 bases). Germline lookup yields CDR1 SGHTA and CDR2 FQGTGA. Deletions cut 5 bases from V and 4 bases from J, with 14 bases between. The CDR3 has 14 residues. In nucleotides, the CDR3 is TGTGCCAGCAGCGTAATGCAGGGTGCCACTGAAGCTTTCTTT. Protein product: CASSVMQGATEAFF.

The J gene is TRBJ2-3, the V gene TRBV7-2; D gene uncertain. V was clipped by 5 bases and J by 4 bases, with 13 bases between them. In germline, CDR1 is SGHTA, CDR2 FQGNSA. CDR3 size: 14 residues. The CDR3 coding sequence is TGTGCCAGCAGCCCCCGGTTTCGGTCAGATACGCAGTATTTT. Protein: CASSPRFRSDTQYF.

The sample holds a few counts of this clonotype. The chain combines TRBV7-9 with TRBJ2-2; no clear D gene. The CDR3 is made up of 16 amino acids. Per the germline V gene, CDR1 is SEHNR and CDR2 is FQNEAQ (reference sequence). The V and J ends lost 4 bases and 3 bases respectively, with 15 bases between them. The CDR3 is CASSWGSLDDTGELFF. Here the CDR3 DNA reads TGTGCCAGCAGCTGGGGAAGTCTGGACGACACCGGGGAGCTGTTTTTT.

This clonotype appeared many times. The rearrangement uses TRBV30 and TRBJ1-2, with a possible D match to TRBD1 (6 bases). CDR1 is GTSNPN, CDR2 SVGIG, per germline (reference sequence). There are 15 residues in the CDR3. The V end lost 2 bases, the J end lost 7 bases, and 20 bases lay between the germline ends. The CDR3 DNA reads TGTGCCTGGAGTCACGGTGGGTTACAGGGTATTGGCTACACCTTC. It codes for CAWSHGGLQGIGYTF.

In this sample, this clonotype turned up a few times. This rearrangement joins TRBV5-1 to TRBJ2-1, with D perhaps matching TRBD2 (5 bases). CDR1 and CDR2 (germline): SGHRS, YFSETQ. CDR3 length: 14 amino acids. V was trimmed by 0 bases and J by 6 bases, leaving 10 bases between them. In DNA, the CDR3 is TGCGCCAGCAGCTTGGAGCCGGGATCCAATGAGCAGTTCTTC. Translation gives CASSLEPGSNEQFF.

The chain employs TRBV5-1 and TRBJ1-1; TRBD1 matches at 7 bases. Trimming at V came to 4 bases and at J to 0 bases, leaving 15 bases not matched to a gene. Germline V gene data show CDR1 as SGHRS and CDR2 as YFSETQ. The CDR3 runs 18 residues. The CDR3 here is CASSTGKKGQEMNTEAFF. DNA of the CDR3: TGCGCCAGCAGCACTGGAAAGAAAGGACAGGAGATGAACACTGAAGCTTTCTTT.

This clonotype was seen a few times. This sequence joins TRBV6-6 and TRBJ1-6; tentatively, D is TRBD1 (5 bases). The V end was cut by 8 bases, the J end by 5 bases, with 13 bases between. From germline, CDR1 is MNHNY and CDR2 SVGAGI (reference sequence). There are 14 residues in the CDR3. CDR3 bases: TGTGCCAGCTCCCCGAGGGGTAATAATTCACCCCTCCACTTT. Protein product: CASSPRGNNSPLHF.

This clonotype occurred many times. The rearrangement links TRBV7-9 to TRBJ1-6; tentative D call: TRBD1 (5 bases). The germline V gene has CDR1 SEHNR and CDR2 FQNEAQ (reference sequence). The CDR3 has 16 amino acids. V was cut by 0 bases and J by 5 bases, with 11 bases left in between. As DNA, the CDR3 is TGTGCCAGCAGCTTAGCGCAGGGCAGTAATAATTCACCCCTCCACTTT. Encoded protein: CASSLAQGSNNSPLHF.

V gene TRBV11-2 combines with J gene TRBJ2-5; TRBD1 aligns across 7 bases. This CDR3 is 15 amino acids long. Germline values: CDR1 SGHAT, CDR2 FQNNGV. With 5 bases clipped from V and 2 bases from J, the junction kept 8 bases outside the gene matches. In DNA form, the CDR3 reads TGTGCCAGCAGCCAAACCGGGACAGAACAAGAGACCCAGTACTTC. Its protein product is CASSQTGTEQETQYF.

A word on this clonotype: At one of its ends the junction is not consistent with the germline gene, which may arise from a read error. V gene TRBV6-1 combines with J gene TRBJ2-3, with D maybe TRBD2 (6 bases). This CDR3 is 13 amino acids long. Germline CDR1 reads MNHNS; CDR2 reads SASEGT. CDR3 coding DNA: TGTGTCAGCAGTGAAGCTAACAGGAGGGTTAAGTATTTT. It translates to CVSSEANRRVKYF.

A few counts support this clonotype. This chain joins TRBV9 and TRBJ2-3; D not resolved. V was cut by 0 bases and J by 0 bases, with 11 bases left in between. The CDR3 runs to 16 residues. The germline V gene has CDR1 SGDLS and CDR2 YYNGEE. DNA for the CDR3: TGTGCCAGCAGCGTAGGAGTCTCGGACAGCACAGATACGCAGTATTTT. It is translated as CASSVGVSDSTDTQYF.

This clonotype was counted between two and nine times. The chain uses TRBV5-4 and TRBJ2-5, with TRBD1 matching 11 bases. V shed 3 bases, J shed 4 bases, and the junction held 5 bases outside the gene matches. The CDR3 length is 15 residues. Germline CDR1 SGHNT, CDR2 YYREEE (reference sequence). CDR3 residues: CASSWGTGGIETQYF. The CDR3 nucleotides are TGTGCCAGCAGCTGGGGGACAGGGGGGATAGAGACCCAGTACTTC.

This clonotype was counted only a few times. This chain links TRBV12-3 or TRBV12-4 with TRBJ1-3, with unresolved D. V lost 5 bases and J lost 6, with 20 bases in between. This CDR3 has 16 residues. Here the CDR3 reads CASSPDGLSRENTIYF. CDR3 nucleotide sequence: TGTGCCAGCAGTCCAGACGGACTTTCTCGAGAAAACACCATATATTTT.

This clonotype was counted a few times. J is TRBJ2-3 and V is TRBV29-1; D ambiguous. The germline V gene has CDR1 SQVTM and CDR2 ANQGSEA. The CDR3 length is 12 residues. The V and J ends lost 7 bases and 0 bases respectively, with 8 bases between them. The CDR3 loop reads CSASDSTDTQYF. The DNA for the CDR3 is TGCAGCGCCAGTGACAGCACAGATACGCAGTATTTT.

In this sample, this clonotype turned up a few times. This sequence joins TRBV2 and TRBJ2-7, with a weak D call TRBD1 (6 bases). The length of the CDR3 is 13 residues. Trimming pared 6 bases from V and 2 bases from J, leaving 11 bases between. From germline, CDR1 is SNHLY and CDR2 FYNNEI. CDR3 coding DNA: TGTGCCAGCAGCCGGGACACCGCCTACGAGCAGTACGTC. Translation: CASSRDTAYEQYV.

This clonotype was seen a few times. The CDR3 loop is CASSEDARSGETQYF. The CDR3 coding sequence is TGTGCCAGCAGTGAAGACGCCAGATCGGGGGAGACCCAGTACTTC. J is TRBJ2-5 and V is TRBV2; a weak D match, TRBD2 (5 bases). The CDR3 totals 15 residues. Between the trimmed V and J ends, which lost 1 base and 5 bases, there was a span of 14 bases. Germline lookup yields CDR1 SNHLY and CDR2 FYNNEI.

This rearrangement joins TRBV5-1 to TRBJ2-5; D is perhaps TRBD1 (7 bases). The CDR3 spans 15 residues. Deletions cut 4 bases from V and 1 base from J, with 14 bases between. Germline assignment: CDR1 SGHRS and CDR2 YFSETQ. The CDR3 spells CASSPGGPLQETQYF. The CDR3 DNA follows: TGCGCCAGCAGCCCAGGGGGGCCACTCCAAGAGACCCAGTACTTC.

The CDR3 region is CASSLGQAVGHEQFF. CDR3 bases: TGTGCCAGCAGTTTAGGACAGGCCGTCGGCCATGAGCAGTTCTTC. The chain is built from TRBV12-3 or TRBV12-4 and TRBJ2-1; tentatively, D is TRBD1 (6 bases). This CDR3 has 15 amino acids. V gave up 1 base and J gave up 8 bases, with 15 bases separating them.